This T cell receptor (beta chain) was recovered during a study of beta chain features in type 1 diabetes (dated by TCRdb to the late 2010s). Regarding the study in general: Mean age, gender distribution, total cell number and subset yield did not differ between patients and healthy donors. A total of 107,917,701 sorted cells were examined across all samples, and the number of cells per subset was strongly correlated with RNA yield. In the study, recently diagnosed type 1 diabetes patients and matched healthy donors were compared on the TCRB repertoires of their sorted circulating CD4+ T cell subsets. Whereas all 28 donors provided naive and central memory subsets, regulatory and stem cell-like memory subsets were isolated from just 8 patients and roughly 8 healthy donors.

Trimming costs V 1 base and J 2 bases, and their ends lie 8 bases apart. The CDR3 runs 13 residues from the cysteine to the phenylalanine. The retained sequence is limited to the CDR3, 39 bases, with the frame set at the first base. Taken from the germline V gene, the CDR1 and CDR2 loops are SQVTM and ANQGSEA. The entire isolated RNA was reverse transcribed using the High Capacity cDNA Reverse Transcription Kit, and thus expressed TCRB transcripts were sequenced. Deep immunoSEQ sequencing was applied to naive, central memory and regulatory T cell samples, giving an average of approximately 3.8 million total reads per sample. Sorted cells were lysed in RLT buffer, and RNA was extracted using DNase-treated RNeasy Micro or Mini kits according to cell number. To prevent cross-contamination, each cell subset was processed individually, whereas patient and healthy donor samples were processed jointly. The immunoSEQ multiplex PCR was used to amplify TCRB sequences from cDNA, yielding 87-bp fragments that span the CDR3 region. Sequencing of the amplicons was done on the Illumina HiSeq platform. The paper's processing steps were these. PCR bias was corrected computationally using synthetic template baselines, and reads within Hamming distance 2 were collapsed, with unmergeable singletons discarded. Reads were aligned against IMGT so that V, D and J genes, CDR3 length and insertions or deletions at six rearrangement sites could be assigned. Clonotype counts were normalized to sorted cell number within each subset before computing true diversity and Gini coefficients with the tcR R package. The overlap coefficient, calculated on TCRB nucleotide sequences, was used to measure repertoire sharing. As a proxy for the pre-selection repertoire, out-of-frame TCRB sequences from naive cells were analyzed. The immuneACCESS repertoire file appears here via TCRdb, limited to in-frame rearrangements. These files lack a portion of the clones; in checked studies, under half of the deficit traces to unresolved V genes, and the cause of the others is not known. V and J calls and clone size are those listed in that table; D and trimming were worked out from the DNA. The sample table lists 220,000 or so clones, 68% of them with a count of one. The ten largest clones take up around 0.057% of the sample.

Results and caveats for the whole study, not just this receptor: Type 1 diabetes patients showed a moderate but significant shortening of TCRB CDR3 length in all four CD4+ subsets. Fewer insertions and more nucleotide deletions at VDJ recombination sites were observed in patients with type 1 diabetes, implying thymic rearrangement abnormalities. Because cDNA rather than genomic DNA was sequenced, highly expressing activated cells could have been over-represented, although no difference in activation and CD3 levels was found between groups. Because the HLA sub-analyses included only small numbers of individuals, any influence of HLA type on TCRB rearrangement was left unresolved. Naive, central memory and regulatory TCRB repertoires appeared to be more alike among patients than among healthy donors. PCR might favor shorter templates, but patient and control samples were amplified and corrected together, so any skew would affect both groups equally.

A single peripheral blood draw of about 116 mL on average was collected from each donor into heparinised tubes. Using a panel that included CD45RO, CCR7, CD25, CD127, CD95 and CD27, naive, central memory, regulatory and stem cell-like memory CD4+ T cells were sorted on a BD FACSAria II. Every sorted population had a purity above 95%. PBMCs were separated immediately by Lymphoprep density gradient centrifugation and were stained directly, without being cultured. To minimize batch effects, samples were stained and sorted in pairs, one healthy donor with one patient per experiment. This clone was counted between two and nine times. Its antigen is not yet known. Base qualities were left out, and no much larger clone turns up one base away.

The rearranged segments are TRBV29-1 and TRBJ1-2; 5 matching bases give a weak D call of TRBD1. What was sequenced was naive CD4+ T cells from blood. The sample's cell subset or site label, in plain terms: true naive CD4+ T cells. This sequence originates from a man under 40 in good health. The bases read TGCAGCGTTGAAGGCAGGGCCAACTATGGCTACACCTTC. This sequence encodes CSVEGRANYGYTF. The variable domain in full, with residues beyond the CDR3 obtained from the reference TRBV29-1 and TRBJ1-2 genes, is SAVISQKPSRDICQRGTSLTIQCQVDSQVTMMFWYRQQPGQSLTLIATANQGSEATYESGFVIDKFPISRPNLTFSTLTVSNMSPEDSSIYLCSVEGRANYGYTFGSGTRLTVV.